The clone carrying this T cell receptor (beta chain) appeared a few times. Its target is unknown. Germline-derived CDR1 and CDR2 are LNHDA and SQIVND (reference sequence). V was pared by 5 bases and J by 6 bases, with 15 bases between. The CDR3 length is 14 residues. The data stem from a study of early T cells in non-severe SARS-CoV-2 infection. As for the study in general: Sequencing of bulk RNA from unsorted whole blood was done, without chain pairing. Study findings and constraints: Using VDJdb, the matching emphasized anti-spike CD8 responses while missing private and CD4 specificities.

Individual cDNA molecules were tagged with unique molecular identifiers, the study reported. TCRdb passed the 5' RACE reads through MiXCR, listing each CDR3 protein once. This table has approximately 99,000 distinct CDR3 sequences, around 10% appearing once. This clonotype originated in an adult who was a healthcare worker with PCR-confirmed SARS-CoV-2 infection or an uninfected control (not recorded which). Sequenced sample: whole blood. The chain recombines TRBV19 with TRBJ2-3; a possible D gene is TRBD1 (5 bases). CDR3 sequence reads: CASSVRQFTDTQYF. CDR3 in DNA: TGTGCCAGTAGTGTCCGACAGTTCACCGATACGCAGTATTTT.